These 3 T cell receptor beta chains were all obtained from the same sample, sequenced in a study of CD4 T cell repertoires in COVID-19. Some clones are missing from TCRdb's copy, which holds only in-frame ones; the method was immunoSEQ multiplex PCR. The sample has some 80,000 clones, around four fifths seen once; the top ten hold roughly 0.5%. The material sequenced was CD4+ T cells from peripheral blood, taken after recovery from COVID-19. The receptors were sampled from a human donor who had COVID-19.

The genes are TRBV18 and TRBJ1-1; 7 bases are shared with TRBD1. V gave up 3 bases and J gave up 4 bases; unmatched junction bases: 8. This CDR3 spans 15 amino acids. Germline values: CDR1 KGHSH, CDR2 LQKENI. Here the CDR3 reads CASSPSQGELTEAFF. Here the CDR3 DNA reads TGTGCCAGCTCACCGAGTCAGGGGGAGCTCACTGAAGCTTTCTTT.

V and J are TRBV19 and TRBJ2-3, with TRBD2 identical over 8 bases. The CDR3 sequence is 13 residues long. The germline gives CDR1 LNHDA, CDR2 SQIVND (reference sequence). Trimming took 7 bases from V and 3 from J; bases not matched to a gene: 3. CDR3 loop: CASIERGTDTQYF. CDR3 sequence (DNA): TGTGCCAGTATCGAGCGGGGGACAGATACGCAGTATTTT.

In its sample, this clone ranks as medium-sized. The rearrangement links TRBV13 to TRBJ1-4, with 10 bases fitting TRBD1. Germline V CDR1 and CDR2: PRHDT, FYEKMQ (reference sequence). V trimming: 0 bases; J trimming: 4 bases; junction bases outside the gene matches: 11. The CDR3 length is 19 residues. The DNA for the CDR3 is TGTGCCAGCAGCTTAGGAGTGCTGGGACAGGGGCGTATTAATGAAAAACTGTTTTTT. Protein: CASSLGVLGQGRINEKLFF.